A selection of T cell receptor beta chains follows, all from one sample in a study of T-cell memory formation after mild COVID-19. TCRdb reprocessed the 5' RACE reads via MiXCR and lists one record per CDR3 protein. The sample carries approximately 88,000 distinct CDR3 sequences, around 27% recorded once. Sample: PBMCs or a T cell subset sorted from them (not recorded which). The receptors were sampled from a man aged 18 to 29 who had mild COVID-19 (a few samples of this study predate the infection). Cell type and time point are not known. The CDR3 runs from the conserved cysteine through the conserved F or W. The order of the fields is D gene, J gene, V gene, clone size, CDR3 DNA, CDR3 protein. A D gene is named only where the DNA matches it firmly. A row's size may be missing; if present it is once, few, many or a size class.

d_gene: .
j_gene: TRBJ1-1
v_gene: TRBV20-1
abundance: many
CDR3nt: TGCAGTGCTAGAGATGGGGACACATACACTGAAGCTTTCTTT
CDR3aa: CSARDGDTYTEAFF

d_gene: .
j_gene: TRBJ2-3
v_gene: TRBV7-2
abundance: .
CDR3nt: TGTGCCAGCAGCCCATCTAAGCCAGATACGCAGTATTTT
CDR3aa: CASSPSKPDTQYF

d_gene: .
j_gene: TRBJ1-1
v_gene: TRBV5-1
abundance: .
CDR3nt: TGCGCCAGCCGGAGGGGGACGAACACTGAAGCTTTCTTT
CDR3aa: CASRRGTNTEAFF

d_gene: TRBD1
j_gene: TRBJ2-5
v_gene: TRBV5-1
abundance: .
CDR3nt: TGCGCCAGCAGACACCGGACAGGGGGCTTGGAGACCCAGTACTTC
CDR3aa: CASRHRTGGLETQYF

d_gene: .
j_gene: TRBJ2-1
v_gene: TRBV25-1
abundance: many
CDR3nt: TGTGCCAGCAGTGGGGCCAATGAGCAGTTCTTC
CDR3aa: CASSGANEQFF

d_gene: .
j_gene: TRBJ1-1
v_gene: TRBV7-9
abundance: .
CDR3nt: TGTGCCAGCAGATTACAGAACACTGAAGCTTTCTTT
CDR3aa: CASRLQNTEAFF

d_gene: .
j_gene: TRBJ1-1
v_gene: TRBV7-2
abundance: few
CDR3nt: TGTGCCAGCCGCGGGGGGGGTTGGGAGCTGGAAGCTTTCTTT
CDR3aa: CASRGGGWELEAFF

d_gene: .
j_gene: TRBJ1-1
v_gene: TRBV6-6
abundance: few
CDR3nt: TGTGCCAGCAGCCTACAGGAATTGAACACTGAAGCTTTCTTT
CDR3aa: CASSLQELNTEAFF

d_gene: .
j_gene: TRBJ2-2
v_gene: TRBV4-1
abundance: few
CDR3nt: TGCGCCAGCAGCACCTTCCCGGTACAGGGGGGGGTGAACACCGGGGAGCTGTTTTTT
CDR3aa: CASSTFPVQGGVNTGELFF

d_gene: .
j_gene: TRBJ2-7
v_gene: TRBV9
abundance: many
CDR3nt: TGTGCCAGCAGCGTAGGAGGGGGACCGACCTACGAGCAGTACTTC
CDR3aa: CASSVGGGPTYEQYF

d_gene: TRBD2
j_gene: TRBJ2-1
v_gene: TRBV29-1
abundance: .
CDR3nt: TGCAGCGTTGTCCGCGGACTAGGCCACAATGAGCAGTTCTTC
CDR3aa: CSVVRGLGHNEQFF

d_gene: .
j_gene: TRBJ2-6
v_gene: TRBV7-2
abundance: many
CDR3nt: TGTGCCAGCAGCCCCCTCCCCTCTGGGGCCAACGTCCTGACTTTC
CDR3aa: CASSPLPSGANVLTF

d_gene: .
j_gene: TRBJ2-2
v_gene: TRBV4-1
abundance: .
CDR3nt: TGCGCCAGCAGCCAAGCGTACGGGGAGCTGTTTTTT
CDR3aa: CASSQAYGELFF

d_gene: TRBD1
j_gene: TRBJ2-7
v_gene: TRBV5-1
abundance: few
CDR3nt: TGCGCCAGCAGCTTGGAAGGGACAGGGTCGGACGAGCAGTACTTC
CDR3aa: CASSLEGTGSDEQYF

d_gene: .
j_gene: TRBJ1-5
v_gene: TRBV20-1
abundance: few
CDR3nt: TGCAGTGCTAGAGATCTGGGAAGGAGGGGTCAGCCCCAGCATTTT
CDR3aa: CSARDLGRRGQPQHF

d_gene: .
j_gene: TRBJ2-7
v_gene: TRBV7-6
abundance: few
CDR3nt: TGTGCCAGCAGCCTGGGGCAGGAGGCGCAGTACTTC
CDR3aa: CASSLGQEAQYF